A selection of T cell receptor beta chains follows, all from one sample in a study of cytomegalovirus exposure and HLA in healthy donors. Libraries were prepared by immunoSEQ multiplex PCR; TCRdb keeps only in-frame clonotypes and omits some of them. The table has 150,000 to 200,000 clones, 70% to 85% seen once. Source material: PBMCs. These receptor sequences come from a woman aged 30 to 39 in good health and CMV-seropositive. Both conserved end residues are part of each CDR3. Fields, in order: J gene, D gene, V gene, clone size, CDR3 DNA, CDR3 protein. The D gene is left open where the match is weak. Size is omitted from some rows. Given values are once, few, many or a class for expanded clones.

J gene: TRBJ2-1; D gene: TRBD2; V gene: TRBV4-2; clone size: -; CDR3 DNA: TGTGCCAGCAGCCCACCGCTAGCGGGAACCGACAATGAGCAGTTCTTC; CDR3 protein: CASSPPLAGTDNEQFF
J gene: TRBJ2-4; D gene: -; V gene: TRBV10-2; clone size: few; CDR3 DNA: TGCGCCAGCATTGATAGAAACATTCAGTACTTC; CDR3 protein: CASIDRNIQYF
J gene: TRBJ1-5; D gene: -; V gene: TRBV4-3; clone size: -; CDR3 DNA: TGCGCCAGCAGTCAAGTTCAGGGGCAAGGTCAGCCCCAACATTTT; CDR3 protein: CASSQVQGQGQPQHF
J gene: TRBJ2-7; D gene: TRBD1; V gene: TRBV30; clone size: once; CDR3 DNA: TGTGCCTGGAGTGCCGGGACAGGATACGAGCAGTACTTC; CDR3 protein: CAWSAGTGYEQYF
J gene: TRBJ2-1; D gene: TRBD1; V gene: TRBV25-1; clone size: -; CDR3 DNA: TGTGCCAGCAGTGCAACCAGGGGGCGATCCTACAATGAGCAGTTCTTC; CDR3 protein: CASSATRGRSYNEQFF
J gene: TRBJ1-1; D gene: -; V gene: TRBV19; clone size: -; CDR3 DNA: TGTGCCAGTAGCGCTACGGTGAACACTGAAGCTTTCTTT; CDR3 protein: CASSATVNTEAFF
J gene: TRBJ2-7; D gene: TRBD2; V gene: TRBV6-6; clone size: -; CDR3 DNA: TGTGCCAGCAGTCGACTAGCGGAGCTGGACGAGCAGTACTTC; CDR3 protein: CASSRLAELDEQYF
J gene: TRBJ2-2; D gene: -; V gene: TRBV4-1; clone size: -; CDR3 DNA: TGCGCCAGCAGCCAAGATTGGCAGGGGACATTCGCGAACACCGGGGAGCTGTTTTTT; CDR3 protein: CASSQDWQGTFANTGELFF
J gene: TRBJ1-2; D gene: TRBD1; V gene: TRBV6-5; clone size: -; CDR3 DNA: TGTGCCAGCAGTTCGACAGGGGATGGCTACACCTTC; CDR3 protein: CASSSTGDGYTF
J gene: TRBJ1-4; D gene: -; V gene: TRBV11-3; clone size: -; CDR3 DNA: TGTGCCAGCAGCCCCCCCGGACAAATTGAAAAACTGTTTTTT; CDR3 protein: CASSPPGQIEKLFF
J gene: TRBJ2-7; D gene: TRBD2; V gene: TRBV7-2; clone size: -; CDR3 DNA: TGTGCCAGCAGCCTGGGACTAGCCGGAGTGGGGGAGTACTTC; CDR3 protein: CASSLGLAGVGEYF
J gene: TRBJ1-4; D gene: -; V gene: TRBV2; clone size: -; CDR3 DNA: TGTGCCAGCAGTGTTTGGGAGGAAAAACTGTTTTTT; CDR3 protein: CASSVWEEKLFF
J gene: TRBJ2-1; D gene: TRBD2; V gene: TRBV6-4; clone size: -; CDR3 DNA: TGTGCCAGCAGTGACTCGGGCGGGAGACCCTACAATGAGCAGTTCTTC; CDR3 protein: CASSDSGGRPYNEQFF
J gene: TRBJ2-3; D gene: -; V gene: TRBV7-3; clone size: once; CDR3 DNA: TGTGCCAGCAGCTTAGGGGGGGCTATATCAGATACGCAGTATTTT; CDR3 protein: CASSLGGAISDTQYF
J gene: TRBJ2-7; D gene: -; V gene: TRBV9; clone size: few; CDR3 DNA: TGTGCCAGCAGCGTAGTCCCCAGCTCCTACGAGCAGTACTTC; CDR3 protein: CASSVVPSSYEQYF
J gene: TRBJ2-1; D gene: -; V gene: TRBV6-5; clone size: -; CDR3 DNA: TGTGCCAGCGGATGGGCGAGGGAGCGGGAGCAGTTCTTC; CDR3 protein: CASGWAREREQFF
J gene: TRBJ2-3; D gene: TRBD2; V gene: TRBV28; clone size: -; CDR3 DNA: TGTGCCAGCAGTTTTTCACTAGCGGGAGGGCCGGAGGATACGCAGTATTTT; CDR3 protein: CASSFSLAGGPEDTQYF
J gene: TRBJ2-1; D gene: -; V gene: TRBV7-9; clone size: few; CDR3 DNA: TGTGCCAGCAGCCCTCAGGGTAGCTCCTACAATGAGCAGTTCTTC; CDR3 protein: CASSPQGSSYNEQFF
J gene: TRBJ2-2; D gene: -; V gene: TRBV5-6; clone size: -; CDR3 DNA: TGTGCCAGCAGCTGGGGACATCCGAACACCGGGGAGCTGTTTTTT; CDR3 protein: CASSWGHPNTGELFF
J gene: TRBJ2-2; D gene: -; V gene: TRBV5-1; clone size: -; CDR3 DNA: TGCGCCAGCAGCTTGACCAGTTACGAGGGCGGGGAGCTGTTTTTT; CDR3 protein: CASSLTSYEGGELFF
J gene: TRBJ2-7; D gene: TRBD2; V gene: TRBV7-2; clone size: few; CDR3 DNA: TGTGCCAGCAGTTTGACTAGCGGGAGTGGGTACGAGCAGTACTTC; CDR3 protein: CASSLTSGSGYEQYF
J gene: TRBJ1-2; D gene: TRBD1; V gene: TRBV25-1; clone size: -; CDR3 DNA: TGTGCCAGCAGTGAAACCTTGACAGGGTCCTATGGCCACACCTTC; CDR3 protein: CASSETLTGSYGHTF
J gene: TRBJ2-7; D gene: TRBD1; V gene: TRBV5-1; clone size: few; CDR3 DNA: TGCGCCAGCAGCCTAGGGACAGGGACCTACGAGCAGTACTTC; CDR3 protein: CASSLGTGTYEQYF
J gene: TRBJ1-1; D gene: -; V gene: TRBV7-8; clone size: -; CDR3 DNA: TGTGCCAGCAGTTCAGGGGTAAACACTGAAGCTTTCTTT; CDR3 protein: CASSSGVNTEAFF
J gene: TRBJ1-2; D gene: TRBD1; V gene: TRBV27; clone size: once; CDR3 DNA: TGTGCCAGCAGAGCGCTAATCAGTGTTAGGTCGGGACAGGGGGCTTGGTATGGCTACACCTTC; CDR3 protein: CASRALISVRSGQGAWYGYTF
J gene: TRBJ2-5; D gene: -; V gene: TRBV4-3; clone size: -; CDR3 DNA: TGCGCCAGCAGCCAAGATACTAGCAAGGAGACCCAGTACTTC; CDR3 protein: CASSQDTSKETQYF
J gene: TRBJ2-7; D gene: -; V gene: TRBV30; clone size: -; CDR3 DNA: TGTGCCTGGAGCCAGGGCTACGAGCAGTACTTC; CDR3 protein: CAWSQGYEQYF
J gene: TRBJ2-1; D gene: TRBD1; V gene: TRBV25-1; clone size: few; CDR3 DNA: TGTGCCAGCAGTGAGTTTCGGGACAGGGGGCCCCCTGAGCAGTTCTTC; CDR3 protein: CASSEFRDRGPPEQFF
J gene: TRBJ2-7; D gene: -; V gene: TRBV5-4; clone size: -; CDR3 DNA: TGTGCCAGCAGCCCCGGGAGGGGGCCTTACGAGCAGTACTTC; CDR3 protein: CASSPGRGPYEQYF
J gene: TRBJ1-1; D gene: -; V gene: TRBV13; clone size: -; CDR3 DNA: TGTGCCAGCAGCTTAGGGGGCATGAACACTGAAGCTTTCTTT; CDR3 protein: CASSLGGMNTEAFF
J gene: TRBJ2-7; D gene: TRBD2; V gene: TRBV28; clone size: few; CDR3 DNA: TGTGCCAGCAGTCCCCGTGGGGGGCATGCGGGGGGCGAGCAGTACTTC; CDR3 protein: CASSPRGGHAGGEQYF
J gene: TRBJ1-5; D gene: -; V gene: TRBV5-6; clone size: -; CDR3 DNA: TGTGCCAGCAGCTTGGCCGGTCAGCCCCAGCATTTT; CDR3 protein: CASSLAGQPQHF
J gene: TRBJ1-1; D gene: TRBD1; V gene: TRBV6-5; clone size: many; CDR3 DNA: TGTGCCAGCAATTCAGGGGGTCGTGGTGAAGCTTTCTTT; CDR3 protein: CASNSGGRGEAFF
J gene: TRBJ1-1; D gene: -; V gene: TRBV5-6; clone size: -; CDR3 DNA: TGTGCCAGCAGCTTGGCCAGTGAAGCTTTCTTT; CDR3 protein: CASSLASEAFF
J gene: TRBJ1-5; D gene: TRBD1; V gene: TRBV28; clone size: -; CDR3 DNA: TGTGCCACCTGGACAGGGGGTCGGAATCAGCCCCAGCATTTT; CDR3 protein: CATWTGGRNQPQHF
J gene: TRBJ2-5; D gene: -; V gene: TRBV20-1; clone size: -; CDR3 DNA: TGCAGTGCTAGCATAGAGACCCAGTACTTC; CDR3 protein: CSASIETQYF
J gene: TRBJ2-7; D gene: -; V gene: TRBV6-5; clone size: few; CDR3 DNA: TGTGCCAGCAGTTACGACAGTGCGCCCTACGAGCAGTACTTC; CDR3 protein: CASSYDSAPYEQYF
J gene: TRBJ2-5; D gene: -; V gene: TRBV27; clone size: once; CDR3 DNA: TGTGCCAGCAGTTTATATGGGACTCCCGGAGAGACCCAGTACTTC; CDR3 protein: CASSLYGTPGETQYF
J gene: TRBJ2-1; D gene: TRBD2; V gene: TRBV5-1; clone size: -; CDR3 DNA: TGCGCCAGCAGCCCTGGCGGGGGGTCCTACAATGAGCAGTTCTTC; CDR3 protein: CASSPGGGSYNEQFF
J gene: TRBJ2-7; D gene: TRBD1; V gene: TRBV11-3; clone size: -; CDR3 DNA: TGTGCCAGCAGCCCTCCGGTGACAGGGCGACTGGGCGAGCAGTACTTC; CDR3 protein: CASSPPVTGRLGEQYF
J gene: TRBJ1-3; D gene: -; V gene: TRBV5-6; clone size: -; CDR3 DNA: TGTGCCAGCAGCTTGGTTCCGGGTCTACCCTCTGGAAACACCATATATTTT; CDR3 protein: CASSLVPGLPSGNTIYF